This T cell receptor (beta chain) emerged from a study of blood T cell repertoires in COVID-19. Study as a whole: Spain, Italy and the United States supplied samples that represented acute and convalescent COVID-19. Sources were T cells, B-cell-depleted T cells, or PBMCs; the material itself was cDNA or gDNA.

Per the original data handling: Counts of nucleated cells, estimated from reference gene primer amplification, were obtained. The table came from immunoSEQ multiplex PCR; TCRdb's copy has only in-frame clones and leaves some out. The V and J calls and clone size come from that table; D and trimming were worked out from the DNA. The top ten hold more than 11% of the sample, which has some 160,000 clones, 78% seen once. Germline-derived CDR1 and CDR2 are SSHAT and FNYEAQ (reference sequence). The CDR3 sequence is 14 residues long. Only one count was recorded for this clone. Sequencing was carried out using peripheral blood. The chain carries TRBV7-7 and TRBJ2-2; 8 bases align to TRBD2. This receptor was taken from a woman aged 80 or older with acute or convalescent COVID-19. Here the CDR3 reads CASRAGVGTGELFF. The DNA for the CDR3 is TGTGCTAGCCGAGCGGGAGTGGGGACCGGGGAGCTGTTTTTT. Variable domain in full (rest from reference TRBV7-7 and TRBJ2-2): GAGVSQSPRYKVTKRGQDVTLRCDPISSHATLYWYQQALGQGPEFLTYFNYEAQPDKSGLPSDRFSAERPEGSISTLTIQRTEQRDSAMYRCASRAGVGTGELFFGEGSRLTVL.